This is a list of T cell receptor beta chains from one sample in a study of blood T cell repertoires in COVID-19. Only in-frame clones appear in the TCRdb table, and some are missing; sequencing was by immunoSEQ multiplex PCR. Of approximately 460,000 clones in the sample, roughly 89% were seen once. Material: peripheral blood. The source is a man younger than 35 with COVID-19, enrolled during active disease. Both conserved end residues are part of each CDR3.

>TRBV6-5|TRBJ1-5
CASSPLGGGHQPQHF
>TRBV6-4|TRBJ1-2
CASSPGTGFGGYTF
>TRBV24-1|TRBJ2-1
CATSAGQGIGEQFF
>TRBV30|TRBJ2-2
CAWSRGNTGELFF
>TRBV6-5|TRBJ1-2
CASRQGAVGYTF
>TRBV27|TRBJ2-7
CASSYGTSGTYEQYF
>TRBV5-1|TRBJ2-3
CASSPGLAGTDTQYF
>TRBV5-1|TRBJ1-5
CASSPIPTGEGNQPQHF
>TRBV5-4|TRBJ1-4
CAGELQAEKLFF
>TRBV6-6|TRBJ1-6
CASSYSSEPLHF
>TRBV19|TRBJ1-6
CASSTLPGQGRSSYNSPLHF
>TRBV19|TRBJ2-2
CASNRLAGGGTGELFF
>TRBV11-2|TRBJ2-5
CASSPLGGSEETQYF
>TRBV14|TRBJ1-1
CASSQDFWGDYTEAFF
>TRBV6-1|TRBJ2-3
CASSDLAGGSTDTQYF
>TRBV5-1|TRBJ2-1
CASSLSGGDYNEQFF
>TRBV7-9|TRBJ1-4
CASSADFGKLFF
>TRBV9|TRBJ2-2
CASSVARGKGTGELFF
>TRBV4-1|TRBJ2-2
CASSQSGTGATGELFF
>TRBV7-2|TRBJ2-3
CASRGNTGDRGSQKVQYF
>TRBV15|TRBJ1-4
CATSRDLSGAEKLFF
>TRBV6-4|TRBJ2-1
CASSDSASGEQFF
>TRBV5-1|TRBJ2-5
CASSLSQGKGETQYF
>TRBV24-1|TRBJ2-2
CATSGAGAAGELFF
>TRBV4-1|TRBJ2-7
CASSQEGTRSYEQYF
>TRBV29-1|TRBJ1-4
CSAAPAIGRGLFF
>TRBV5-1|TRBJ2-2
CASSSNRGQDGELFF
>TRBV5-1|TRBJ2-1
CASSLWREYYNEQFF